This T cell receptor beta chain comes out of a study of T cell changes during pregnancy in multiple sclerosis. Assay: immunoSEQ multiplex PCR; the TCRdb copy retains only in-frame clones and omits some. The sample shows over 30,000 clones, about 90% of them seen only once. The material sequenced was CD4+ T cells from peripheral blood mononuclear cells, taken before pregnancy. This sequence was found in a female donor with multiple sclerosis, enrolled in a pregnancy study.

This CDR3 is CASAGTVTTGELFF. For the CDR3, the DNA is TGCGCCAGCGCCGGGACAGTGACCACCGGGGAGCTGTTTTTT. The chain has TRBV5-1 and TRBJ2-2; TRBD1 aligns across 7 bases. The germline gives CDR1 SGHRS, CDR2 YFSETQ. This CDR3 is built from 14 residues. The V gene end was trimmed by 7 bases and the J gene end by 4 bases; junction bases not matched to a gene: 7.